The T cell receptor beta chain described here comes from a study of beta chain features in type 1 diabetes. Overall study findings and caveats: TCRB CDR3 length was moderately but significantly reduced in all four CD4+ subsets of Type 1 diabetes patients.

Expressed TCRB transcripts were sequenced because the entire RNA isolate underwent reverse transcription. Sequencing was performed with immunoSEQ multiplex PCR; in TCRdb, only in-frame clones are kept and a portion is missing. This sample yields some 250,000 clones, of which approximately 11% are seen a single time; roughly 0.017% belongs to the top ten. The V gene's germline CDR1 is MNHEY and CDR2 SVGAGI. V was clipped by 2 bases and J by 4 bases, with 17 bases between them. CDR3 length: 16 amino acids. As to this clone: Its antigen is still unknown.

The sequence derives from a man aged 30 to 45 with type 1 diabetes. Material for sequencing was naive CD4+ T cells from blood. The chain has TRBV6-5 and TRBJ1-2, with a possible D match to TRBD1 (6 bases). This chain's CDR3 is CASSYPAGAGIYGYTF. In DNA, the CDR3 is TGTGCCAGCAGTTACCCCGCAGGGGCAGGAATCTATGGCTACACCTTC.